The 12 T cell receptor beta chains below come from one sample, sequenced in a study of T cell responses to AZD1222 COVID-19 vaccine. TCRdb's copy holds only in-frame clones and misses some; the assay was immunoSEQ multiplex PCR. The sample records 90,000 to 120,000 clones, 70% to 90% being singletons. Sequences were derived from peripheral blood, sampled 28 days after the second AZD1222 dose. Receptors were obtained from an adult who received the AZD1222 COVID-19 vaccine.

This rearrangement joins TRBV5-1 to TRBJ2-5, with 11 bases matching TRBD2. There are 15 residues in the CDR3. Germline CDR1 and CDR2: SGHRS and YFSETQ. V lost 4 bases to trimming and J lost 5 bases; unmatched junction nucleotides: 7. In nucleotides, the CDR3 is TGCGCCAGCAGCGCCGGGACTAGCGGATGGGAGACCCAGTACTTC. Translating it yields CASSAGTSGWETQYF.

This sequence joins TRBV19 and TRBJ2-5, with 12 bases identical to TRBD2. CDR1 is LNHDA, CDR2 SQIVND, per germline (reference sequence). The V segment lost 5 bases and the J segment 4 bases; nucleotides outside the gene matches: 5. This CDR3 spans 15 amino acids. The CDR3 loop reads CASSPSGGAGETQYF. For the CDR3, the DNA is TGTGCCAGTAGTCCTAGCGGGGGGGCCGGAGAGACCCAGTACTTC.

The chain carries TRBV28 and TRBJ1-2, with D maybe TRBD1 (5 bases). Between the trimmed V and J ends, which lost 5 bases and 8 bases, there was a span of 15 bases. The CDR3 extends over 13 amino acids. From germline, CDR1 is MDHEN and CDR2 SYDVKM. The CDR3 DNA reads TGTGCCAGCAGTCGTCCGGGGCGGAGGGGCTACACCTTC. Amino acids: CASSRPGRRGYTF.

The V call is TRBV5-8, the J call TRBJ1-1; D remains ambiguous. CDR1 is SGHTS, CDR2 YDEGEE, per germline. CDR3 size: 14 residues. V was pared by 3 bases and J by 4 bases, with 13 bases between. The DNA for the CDR3 is TGTGCCAGCAGCTCACTACGGGGTAGCACTGAAGCTTTCTTT. Its protein is CASSSLRGSTEAFF.

The CDR3 sequence: CASSRDRYYEQYF. CDR3 coding DNA: TGTGCCAGCAGTCGAGACAGGTACTACGAGCAGTACTTC. This sequence joins TRBV6-5 and TRBJ2-7; a possible D gene is TRBD1 (6 bases). V lost 5 bases to trimming and J lost 3 bases, with 11 bases between them. The CDR3 length is 13 residues. Germline V CDR1 and CDR2: MNHEY, SVGAGI.

V gene TRBV6-2 or TRBV6-3 combines with J gene TRBJ2-7, with D unresolved. Germline V lookup: CDR1 MNHEY, CDR2 SVGEGT. The CDR3 length is 11 residues. V gave up 2 bases and J gave up 6 bases, with 5 bases separating them. The DNA of the CDR3 is TGTGCCAGCAGTTACACTTTCGAGCAGTACTTC. Protein: CASSYTFEQYF.

The V gene is TRBV2, the J gene TRBJ2-3; unclear D gene. In germline, CDR1 is SNHLY, CDR2 FYNNEI. The CDR3 spans 14 residues. V was shortened by 8 bases and J by 5 bases, with 17 bases between the two germline ends. The CDR3, as DNA: TGTGCCAGCGAGCGACAACGAACGGGAGATACGCAGTATTTT. This sequence encodes CASERQRTGDTQYF.

The V call is TRBV18, the J call TRBJ1-3, with D possibly being TRBD1 (5 bases). V gave up 2 bases and J gave up 2 bases, with 10 bases separating them. The length of the CDR3 is 15 residues. Germline values: CDR1 KGHSH, CDR2 LQKENI. In DNA, the CDR3 is TGTGCCAGCTCACCATCCGGCAGGGCTGGAAACACCATATATTTT. Translated, it gives CASSPSGRAGNTIYF.

This clone was seen more than once but under ten times. This chain connects TRBV19 to TRBJ1-2; 7 bases are a match to TRBD1. Unmatched junction bases numbered 4, after V lost 6 bases and J lost 3 bases. Per the germline V gene, CDR1 is LNHDA and CDR2 is SQIVND (reference sequence). The CDR3 length is 13 residues. CDR3 in amino acids: CASSNTGDYGYTF. The CDR3 DNA reads TGTGCCAGTAGCAATACAGGGGACTATGGCTACACCTTC.

This clone was counted only a few times. The CDR3 bases are TGTGCCAGCACCCCGGGGGGACTAGCGGGGGGTCAAGAGTTCTTC. Protein sequence: CASTPGGLAGGQEFF. V and J are TRBV2 and TRBJ2-1; 15 positions match TRBD2. Germline loops: CDR1 SNHLY, CDR2 FYNNEI. The V gene end was trimmed by 7 bases and the J gene end by 14 bases; junction bases not matched to a gene: 12. The CDR3 sequence is 15 residues long.

The gene calls are TRBV30 and TRBJ1-2; D gene ambiguous. In germline, CDR1 is GTSNPN, CDR2 SVGIG (reference sequence). Trimming cost V 2 bases and J 3 bases, with 13 bases left between them. The CDR3 runs 14 residues. CDR3 bases: TGTGCCTGGAGTTTGGGCGGAACCGACTATGGCTACACCTTC. Amino acid sequence: CAWSLGGTDYGYTF.

The V and J genes are TRBV19 and TRBJ2-7; 12 bases are a match to TRBD2. The CDR3 totals 15 residues. Germline CDR1 LNHDA, CDR2 SQIVND (reference sequence). The V gene end was trimmed by 3 bases and the J gene end by 6 bases; junction bases not matched to a gene: 6. CDR3 residues: CASSIRLAGASEQYF. The CDR3 nucleotides are TGTGCCAGTAGTATCCGACTAGCGGGGGCAAGCGAGCAGTACTTC.